The sequence of this TCR beta chain was determined in a study of response to subunit inactivated influenza vaccine. Study-level points and caveats: The authors suggested that few new T cells are recruited per seasonal influenza vaccination.

This clonotype was seen at least ten times. Its antigen is as yet unknown. TCRdb independently ran MiXCR on the RT-PCR reads; one entry per CDR3 protein. This sample yields around 580,000 distinct CDR3 sequences, of which about 15% are seen a single time; roughly 10% belongs to the top ten. J lost 8 bases, V lost 1 base, and 3 bases had no gene match. This CDR3 contains 14 residues. Germline V gene data show CDR1 as SGHRS and CDR2 as YFSETQ. This chain connects TRBV5-1 to TRBJ2-1; 10 positions agree with TRBD2. This receptor was taken from a man aged 45-65 years who received an inactivated influenza vaccine. The sample was PBMCs from blood, taken 11 to 12 days after vaccination. The CDR3 bases are TGCGCCAGCAGCTTGACTAGCGGGGTCGATGAGCAGTTCTTC. This gives the protein CASSLTSGVDEQFF.